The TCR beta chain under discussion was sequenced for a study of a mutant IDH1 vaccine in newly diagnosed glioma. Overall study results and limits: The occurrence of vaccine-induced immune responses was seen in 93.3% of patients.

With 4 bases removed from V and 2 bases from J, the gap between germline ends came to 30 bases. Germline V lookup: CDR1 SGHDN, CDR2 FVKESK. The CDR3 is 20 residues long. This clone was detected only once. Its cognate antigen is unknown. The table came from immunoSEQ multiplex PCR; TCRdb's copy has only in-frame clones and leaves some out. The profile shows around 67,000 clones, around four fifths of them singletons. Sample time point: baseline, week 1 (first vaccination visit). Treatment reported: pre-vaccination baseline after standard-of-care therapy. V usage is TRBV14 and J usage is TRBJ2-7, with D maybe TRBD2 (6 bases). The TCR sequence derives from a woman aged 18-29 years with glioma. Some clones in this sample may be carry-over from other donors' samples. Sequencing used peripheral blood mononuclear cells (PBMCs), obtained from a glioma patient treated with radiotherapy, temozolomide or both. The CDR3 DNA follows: TGTGCCAGCAGCCCCTCGTTCACGGGAGACTTTAGCGTCCCTACCTACGAGCAGTACTTC. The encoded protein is CASSPSFTGDFSVPTYEQYF.